This TCR beta chain was sequenced in a study of neurological immune-mediated disorders. TCRdb analysed the 5' RACE reads with MiXCR anew, one entry per CDR3 protein. The sample lists 55,000 to 75,000 distinct CDR3 sequences; 2% to 2.5% were seen once. The CDR3 runs 18 residues. V lost 1 base and J lost 0, with 17 bases in between. CDR1 and CDR2 (germline): SGHRS, YFSETQ. The sample holds many counts of this clonotype. The material sequenced was PBMCs. The chain links TRBV5-1 to TRBJ1-3; D is undetermined. The clonotype comes from a man in his forties or fifties with multiple sclerosis. The CDR3 bases are TGCGCCAGCAGCTTGTCTTTTCGGACCGATAGCTCTGGAAACACCATATATTTT. Its translation: CASSLSFRTDSSGNTIYF. The variable domain in full, with the rest retrieved from reference TRBV5-1 and TRBJ1-3, is KAGVTQTPRYLIKTRGQQVTLSCSPISGHRSVSWYQQTPGQGLQFLFEYFSETQRNKGNFPGRFSGRQFSNSRSEMNVSTLELGDSALYLCASSLSFRTDSSGNTIYFGEGSWLTVV.